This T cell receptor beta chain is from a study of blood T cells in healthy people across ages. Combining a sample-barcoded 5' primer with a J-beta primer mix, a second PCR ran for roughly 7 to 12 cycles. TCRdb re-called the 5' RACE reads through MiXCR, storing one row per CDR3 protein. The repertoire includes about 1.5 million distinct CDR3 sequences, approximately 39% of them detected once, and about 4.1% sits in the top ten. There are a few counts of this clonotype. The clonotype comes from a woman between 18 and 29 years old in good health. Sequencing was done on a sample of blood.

CDR3 in amino acids: CASSSTAKPYEQYF. DNA for the CDR3: TGTGCCAGCAGTTCTACGGCTAAGCCTTACGAGCAGTACTTC. The gene calls are TRBV6-6 and TRBJ2-7, with unresolved D. The V end was cut by 4 bases, the J end by 4 bases, with 14 bases between. The CDR3 contains 14 residues. Per the germline V gene, CDR1 is MNHNY and CDR2 is SVGAGI (reference sequence).